This record concerns one T cell receptor (beta chain) sequence. No antigen is known for it. Using RNA transcripts, the TCR beta CDR3 regions were amplified. HTBI primers were used in a first-round RT-PCR, which preceded a second-round multiplex PCR. Each CDR3 protein gets one entry after TCRdb re-called the multiplex PCR reads with MiXCR. Among roughly 700,000 distinct CDR3 sequences listed, around 40% were seen once. CDR1 SGHTA and CDR2 FQGNSA come from the germline V gene. V was cut by 5 bases and J by 7 bases, with 12 bases left in between. The CDR3 runs to 12 residues. The data belong to a study of Graves' ophthalmopathy and Graves' hyperthyroidism. Study results and limitations: Using a 13-signature model, the authors split ophthalmopathy from stable hyperthyroidism, with 85% to 90% sensitivity and 70% to 83% specificity.

This receptor was obtained from an adult man with Graves' ophthalmopathy. The chain recombines TRBV7-2 with TRBJ2-7; D is possibly TRBD1 (6 bases). The sample taken for sequencing was peripheral blood. The CDR3 sequence is CASSKDRREQYF. The CDR3 DNA follows: TGTGCCAGCAGCAAAGACAGGAGGGAGCAGTACTTC.